Listed here is a single TCR beta chain. The record originates from a study of T-cell reconstitution after alpha-beta-depleted transplantation in children. In germline, CDR1 is SSHAT, CDR2 FNYEAQ (reference sequence). The CDR3 loop spans 15 amino acids. The trim removed 1 base at V and 3 bases at J, leaving 5 bases unmatched. Construction of the TCRbeta library involved unique molecular identifiers. MiXCR was run by TCRdb on the PCR reads, yielding one entry per CDR3 protein. The repertoire has about 410,000 distinct CDR3 sequences, roughly 20% of them found once; the top ten carry 3.8%. Sequences were derived from PBMCs from the stem cell graft donor, sampled from the stem cell graft. This receptor was identified in a human donor who donated a stem cell graft to a child with acute myeloid leukemia. V is TRBV7-7 and J is TRBJ2-7; 8 bases are shared with TRBD1. CDR3 in amino acids: CASSLEDRVGYEQYF. CDR3 DNA sequence: TGTGCCAGCAGCTTAGAGGACAGGGTGGGCTACGAGCAGTACTTC.